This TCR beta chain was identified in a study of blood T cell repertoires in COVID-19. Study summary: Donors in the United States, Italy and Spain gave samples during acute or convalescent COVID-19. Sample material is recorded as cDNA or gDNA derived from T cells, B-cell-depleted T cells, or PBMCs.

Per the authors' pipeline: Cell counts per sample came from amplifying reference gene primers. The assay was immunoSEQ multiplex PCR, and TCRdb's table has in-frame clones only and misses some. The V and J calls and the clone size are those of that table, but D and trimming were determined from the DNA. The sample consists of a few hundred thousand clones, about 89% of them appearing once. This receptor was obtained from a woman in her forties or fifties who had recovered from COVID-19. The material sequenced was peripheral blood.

CDR3 sequence: CASSHQTGADEQYF. CDR3 bases: TGTGCCAGCAGCCACCAGACAGGGGCGGACGAGCAGTACTTC. The chain recombines TRBV3-1 (or the pseudogene TRBV3-2) with TRBJ2-7, with TRBD1 identical over 8 bases. There are 14 residues in the CDR3. Germline trimming cut 3 bases from V and 5 bases from J; bases unmatched to any gene: 6. The germline gives CDR1 LGHDT, CDR2 YNNKEL (reference sequence).